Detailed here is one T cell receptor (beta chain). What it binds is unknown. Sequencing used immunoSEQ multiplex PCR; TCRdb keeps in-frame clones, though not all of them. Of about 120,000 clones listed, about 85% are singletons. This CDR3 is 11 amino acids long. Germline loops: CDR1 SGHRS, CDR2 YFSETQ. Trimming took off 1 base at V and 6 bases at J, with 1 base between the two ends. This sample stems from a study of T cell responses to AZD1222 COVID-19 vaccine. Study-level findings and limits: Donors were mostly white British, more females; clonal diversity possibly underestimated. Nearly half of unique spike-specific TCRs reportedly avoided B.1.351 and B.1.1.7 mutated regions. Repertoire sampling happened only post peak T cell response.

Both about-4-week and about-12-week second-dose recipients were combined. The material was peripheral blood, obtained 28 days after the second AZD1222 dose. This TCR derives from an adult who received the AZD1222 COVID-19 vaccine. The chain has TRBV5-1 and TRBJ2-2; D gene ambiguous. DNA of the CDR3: TGCGCCAGCAGCTTGCCCGGGGAGCTGTTTTTT. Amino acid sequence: CASSLPGELFF. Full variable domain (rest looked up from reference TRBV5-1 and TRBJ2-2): KAGVTQTPRYLIKTRGQQVTLSCSPISGHRSVSWYQQTPGQGLQFLFEYFSETQRNKGNFPGRFSGRQFSNSRSEMNVSTLELGDSALYLCASSLPGELFFGEGSRLTVL.